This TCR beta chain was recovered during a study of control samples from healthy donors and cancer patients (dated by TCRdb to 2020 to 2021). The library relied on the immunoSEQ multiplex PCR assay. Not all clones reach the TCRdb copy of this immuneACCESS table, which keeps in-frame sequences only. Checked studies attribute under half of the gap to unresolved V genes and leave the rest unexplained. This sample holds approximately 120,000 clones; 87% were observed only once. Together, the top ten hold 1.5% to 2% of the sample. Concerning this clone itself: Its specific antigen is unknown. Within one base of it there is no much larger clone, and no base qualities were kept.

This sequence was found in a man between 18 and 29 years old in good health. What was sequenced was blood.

This receptor has the CDR3 CASSLVGTGGRSTDTQYF. The DNA sequence is TGTGCCAGCAGCTTAGTAGGGACAGGGGGCCGAAGCACAGATACGCAGTATTTT. The sequence links TRBV7-6 to TRBJ2-3, with 12 middle bases fitting TRBD1. As encoded in the germline V gene, CDR1 is SGHVS while CDR2 is FNYEAQ. From the cysteine through the phenylalanine, the CDR3 covers 18 amino acids. Just the 54-base CDR3 DNA is kept, in frame starting at base 1. Trimming takes 1 base off V and 0 bases off J; junction bases not matched to a gene: 5.